Sequencing of this T cell receptor beta chain was carried out in a study of cytomegalovirus exposure and HLA in healthy donors. Overall study: The approximately 130 validation repertoires and the 666 first-cohort repertoires shared a platform, a later analysis reported. General observations from the study: Three of the chains that were CMV-associated were confirmed in vitro to be specific for CMV antigens. Cytomegalovirus status, reportedly, was diagnosed with high specificity and sensitivity by the classifier.

Produced via immunoSEQ multiplex PCR; TCRdb's table is partial and in-frame only. The sample lists 180,000 or so clones; around nine tenths were seen once. These donors were members of the roughly 120-subject validation cohort, a group separate from the approximately 620-subject first cohort. Notes on this clone: What it binds is unknown.

The clonotype was recovered from a young woman in good health and CMV-seronegative. Sequencing used PBMCs.

CDR3 region: CASSSAGQANQPQHF. CDR3 nucleotides: TGTGCCAGCAGCTCGGCCGGACAAGCCAATCAGCCCCAGCATTTT. J is TRBJ1-5 and V is TRBV13, with D perhaps TRBD1 (5 bases). V was cut by 4 bases and J by 3 bases, with 13 bases left in between. Germline V gives CDR1 PRHDT, CDR2 FYEKMQ (reference sequence). The CDR3 extends over 15 amino acids.